The 28 T cell receptor beta chains below come from one sample, sequenced in a study of blood T cell repertoires in COVID-19. The repertoire was sequenced with immunoSEQ multiplex PCR; TCRdb's copy has only in-frame clones and lacks some. The sample lists about 300,000 clones; about nine tenths were seen once. Sequencing was done on a sample of peripheral blood. The source of these receptors is a woman aged 40 to 55 who had recovered from COVID-19.

The rearrangement uses TRBV7-2 and TRBJ2-7, with 7 bases that match TRBD2. This CDR3 contains 14 residues. J was trimmed by 3 bases and V by 1 base; bases with no gene match: 3. Germline CDR1 and CDR2: SGHTA and FQGNSA. CDR3 sequence: CASSLGRGVYEQYF. The CDR3 DNA is TGTGCCAGCAGCTTAGGCCGGGGGGTCTACGAGCAGTACTTC.

The chain joins TRBV7-9 to TRBJ1-1, with a tentative D call TRBD1 (5 bases). This CDR3 spans 14 amino acids. Germline assignment: CDR1 SEHNR and CDR2 FQNEAQ (reference sequence). Trimming shortened V by 3 bases and J by 3 bases, and 11 bases separated the two germline ends. The CDR3 DNA reads as TGTGCCAGCAGCTTTGGGGCAGGATACACTGAAGCTTTCTTT. Translating gives CASSFGAGYTEAFF.

V and J are TRBV5-8 and TRBJ1-5, with 10 bases fitting TRBD1. Germline V gene lookup returns CDR1 SGHTS and CDR2 YDEGEE. This CDR3 comprises 16 residues. V lost 4 bases, J lost 4 bases, and 8 bases stayed unmatched. CDR3 bases: TGTGCCAGCAGCCCCCGGGACAGGGGATATAATCAGCCCCAGCATTTT. Residues: CASSPRDRGYNQPQHF.

The chain joins TRBV13 to TRBJ2-3, with 8 bases matching TRBD2. The CDR3 is 13 residues long. Germline CDR1 is PRHDT and CDR2 is FYEKMQ (reference sequence). The V segment lost 5 bases and the J segment 6 bases; nucleotides outside the gene matches: 4. CDR3 amino acids: CASSPREGDTQYF. The CDR3 nucleotides read TGTGCCAGCAGCCCCCGGGAGGGGGATACGCAGTATTTT.

The V call is TRBV20-1, the J call TRBJ1-6; D perhaps matches TRBD1 (6 bases). Germline-derived CDR1 and CDR2 are DFQATT and SNEGSKA (reference sequence). The V end lost 3 bases, the J end lost 7 bases, and 7 bases lay between the germline ends. The CDR3 is 12 amino acids. The CDR3 DNA is TGCAGTGCTAGTACAGGGAATTCACCCCTCCACTTT. Protein sequence: CSASTGNSPLHF.

The chain links TRBV4-1 to TRBJ2-7; D possibly corresponds to TRBD2 (6 bases). Germline values: CDR1 MGHRA, CDR2 YSYEKL. CDR3 size: 17 residues. Trimming cost V 2 bases and J 3 bases, with 20 bases left between them. For the CDR3, the DNA is TGCGCCAGCAGCCAACTCACTTCGTTCGGGAGCAACTACGAGCAGTACTTC. Protein product: CASSQLTSFGSNYEQYF.

The chain is built from TRBV19 and TRBJ1-4; 8 bases line up with TRBD1. The CDR3 has 17 residues. Germline V gene data show CDR1 as LNHDA and CDR2 as SQIVND (reference sequence). V trimming: 10 bases; J trimming: 0 bases; junction bases outside the gene matches: 13. The CDR3 is CATKTGTGRTTNEKLFF. The CDR3 DNA is TGTGCCACCAAGACCGGGACAGGCCGAACAACTAATGAAAAACTGTTTTTT. Using reference TRBV19 and TRBJ1-4 for the parts outside the CDR3, the full variable domain is DGGITQSPKYLFRKEGQNVTLSCEQNLNHDAMYWYRQDPGQGLRLIYYSQIVNDFQKGDIAEGYSVSREKKESFPLTVTSAQKNPTAFYLCATKTGTGRTTNEKLFFGSGTQLSVL.

This clone has only one observation. CDR3 nucleotide sequence: TGTGCCAGCAGTGAAGAAGCAGGAGGCACTGAAGCTTTCTTT. It is translated as CASSEEAGGTEAFF. The rearrangement uses TRBV2 and TRBJ1-1, with no clear D. V gave up 1 base and J gave up 4 bases, with 10 bases separating them. Germline V CDR1 and CDR2: SNHLY, FYNNEI. This CDR3 contains 14 residues.

In this sample, this clone turned up once. V is TRBV5-5 and J is TRBJ1-2; TRBD1 aligns across 8 bases. Germline V gene data show CDR1 as SGHKS and CDR2 as YYEKEE (reference sequence). The CDR3 loop spans 18 amino acids. V gave up 0 bases and J gave up 4 bases; unmatched junction bases: 14. The CDR3 region has the DNA TGTGCCAGCAGCTTGGGCTACCAGGGGGCCACCCCAATCTATGGCTACACCTTC. It specifies CASSLGYQGATPIYGYTF.

This rearrangement joins TRBV27 to TRBJ1-1; D not certain. The V gene's germline CDR1 is MNHEY and CDR2 SMNVEV (reference sequence). V gave up 6 bases and J gave up 3 bases, with 14 bases separating them. CDR3 length: 14 residues. CDR3 nucleotides: TGTGCCAGCAGCACGAGGGAGGTGGACACTGAAGCTTTCTTT. Protein: CASSTREVDTEAFF.

The chain is built from TRBV5-6 and TRBJ1-1; D is unclear. V shed 4 bases and J shed 5 bases, with 6 bases lying between them. Germline loops: CDR1 SGHDT, CDR2 YYEEEE. The CDR3 runs to 11 residues. Here the CDR3 reads CASSRATEAFF. CDR3 nucleotide sequence: TGTGCCAGCAGCCGAGCTACTGAAGCTTTCTTT.

The V call is TRBV20-1, the J call TRBJ2-5, with 12 bases that match TRBD2. CDR1 is DFQATT and CDR2 is SNEGSKA in the germline V gene (reference sequence). V gave up 3 bases and J gave up 7 bases; unmatched junction bases: 9. There are 15 residues in the CDR3. The CDR3 nucleotides read TGCAGTGCTAGTTCCGGGACTAGCGGGTTGGGGACCCAGTACTTC. This translates into CSASSGTSGLGTQYF.

The J gene is TRBJ1-2, the V gene TRBV27; possibly TRBD1 for D (5 bases). V gave up 6 bases and J gave up 5 bases, with 16 bases separating them. Per germline, CDR1 MNHEY and CDR2 SMNVEV (reference sequence). The CDR3 spans 14 residues. DNA of the CDR3: TGTGCCAGCAGCTCCCTCAGGGATCTTTATGGCTACACCTTC. Protein product: CASSSLRDLYGYTF.

This chain links TRBV10-3 with TRBJ1-2; D unclear. CDR3 length equals 14 residues. Trimming removed 3 bases from V and 8 bases from J, with 16 bases in between. Germline V gene data show CDR1 as ENHRY and CDR2 as SYGVKD. The CDR3 loop is CAISDPRRKEGYTF. CDR3 coding DNA: TGTGCCATCAGTGACCCCCGCCGCAAAGAGGGCTACACCTTC.

The chain combines TRBV11-3 with TRBJ2-3; TRBD2 matches at 7 bases. The CDR3 extends over 16 amino acids. Germline-derived CDR1 and CDR2 are SGHNT and YENEEA. Unmatched junction bases numbered 11, after V lost 5 bases and J lost 3 bases. The chain's CDR3 is CASSPGGSFNTDTQYF. As DNA, the CDR3 is TGTGCCAGCAGCCCGGGGGGTAGTTTTAATACAGATACGCAGTATTTT. The variable domain in full, completed from reference TRBV11-3 and TRBJ2-3, reads EAGVVQSPRYKIIEKKQPVAFWCNPISGHNTLYWYLQNLGQGPELLIRYENEEAVDDSQLPKDRFSAERLKGVDSTLKIQPAELGDSAVYLCASSPGGSFNTDTQYFGPGTRLTVL.

The genes are TRBV21-1 and TRBJ1-1. TRBV21-1 has pseudogene status. The CDR3 spans 16 residues. CDR3 protein: CASSDLPHGEDTEAFF. In DNA form, the CDR3 reads TGTGCCAGCAGCGATCTCCCCCACGGGGAGGACACTGAAGCTTTCTTT.

The chain employs TRBV30 and TRBJ1-2, with 12 bases fitting TRBD1. The junction had 8 bases not matched to a gene; V was cut back by 2 bases and J by 4 bases. The germline V gene has CDR1 GTSNPN and CDR2 SVGIG (reference sequence). The CDR3 length is 16 residues. This CDR3 is CAWSLPGTGGIYGYTF. The DNA for the CDR3 is TGTGCCTGGAGTCTACCCGGGACAGGGGGCATCTATGGCTACACCTTC.

The V gene is TRBV6-2 or TRBV6-3, the J gene TRBJ2-4; 9 bases line up with TRBD1. CDR3 length: 13 amino acids. The germline gives CDR1 MNHEY, CDR2 SVGEGT. The V gene end was trimmed by 2 bases and the J gene end by 9 bases; junction bases not matched to a gene: 2. CDR3 region: CASSYDRGGIQYF. CDR3 bases: TGTGCCAGCAGTTACGACAGGGGGGGCATTCAGTACTTC.

The chain joins TRBV4-2 to TRBJ2-5; 8 bases match TRBD2. The CDR3 covers 17 residues. CDR1 is LGHNA, CDR2 YNFKEQ, per germline. The ends lost 1 base at V and 4 bases at J; junction bases unmatched: 11. CDR3 nucleotide sequence: TGTGCCAGCAGCCAAGGGGCCCAGCGGGGGCAAGGAGAGACCCAGTACTTC. It specifies CASSQGAQRGQGETQYF.

This clone has only a few counts. The chain has TRBV19 and TRBJ1-1, with D possibly TRBD1 on 5 matching bases. In germline, CDR1 is LNHDA, CDR2 SQIVND (reference sequence). Deletions cut 7 bases from V and 0 bases from J, with 27 bases between. The CDR3 is 19 amino acids. CDR3 DNA: TGTGCCAGTATGATGCGGTCTATAGGGACTCACGGGATGAACACTGAAGCTTTCTTT. Amino acids: CASMMRSIGTHGMNTEAFF.

The chain employs TRBV5-1 and TRBJ2-1; 9 positions agree with TRBD2. From germline, CDR1 is SGHRS and CDR2 YFSETQ. J lost 0 bases, V lost 5 bases, and 6 bases had no gene match. The CDR3 sequence is 16 residues long. The CDR3 is CASSSSGALSYNEQFF. CDR3 nucleotides: TGCGCCAGCAGTTCTAGCGGGGCCCTCTCCTACAATGAGCAGTTCTTC.

V is TRBV6-2 or TRBV6-3 and J is TRBJ2-7; D gene uncertain. V lost 4 bases and J lost 6, with 7 bases in between. The germline V gene encodes CDR1 MNHEY and CDR2 SVGEGT. The CDR3 has 11 residues. CDR3 in DNA: TGTGCCAGCAGTTTACCGGGCGAGCAGTACTTC. Protein: CASSLPGEQYF.

In this sample, this clone turned up once. This chain joins TRBV6-5 and TRBJ1-2; maybe TRBD1 (6 bases). Per the germline V gene, CDR1 is MNHEY and CDR2 is SVGAGI. The CDR3 sequence is 14 residues long. V was trimmed by 6 bases and J by 5 bases, leaving 16 bases between them. The CDR3 region is CASSPGGRVYGYTF. CDR3 sequence (DNA): TGTGCCAGCAGCCCCGGGGGGCGGGTATATGGCTACACCTTC.

CDR3 in amino acids: CASRSGGADTQYF. In DNA form, the CDR3 reads TGTGCCAGCAGATCAGGGGGCGCAGATACGCAGTATTTT. This chain joins TRBV12-3 or TRBV12-4 and TRBJ2-3, with 8 positions matching TRBD1. The V gene end was trimmed by 6 bases and the J gene end by 4 bases; junction bases not matched to a gene: 3. This CDR3 spans 13 amino acids.

Note on this clone: In the same sample, other DNA sequences code for this CDR3. This chain connects TRBV6-5 to TRBJ1-2; D is possibly TRBD1 (6 bases). Trimming took off 6 bases at V and 3 bases at J, with 8 bases between the two ends. The germline V gene encodes CDR1 MNHEY and CDR2 SVGAGI. The CDR3 length is 12 residues. The CDR3 DNA follows: TGTGCCAGCAGACACAGGGACTATGGCTACACCTTC. Its translation: CASRHRDYGYTF.

A note on this clone: An end of the junction differs from the germline gene, which may be a read error. The rearrangement uses TRBV2 and TRBJ2-7, with D maybe TRBD2 (7 bases). This CDR3 has 11 residues. Germline loops: CDR1 SNHLY, CDR2 FYNNEI. The CDR3 DNA sequence: TGTGCCAGCAGTTTCGGGGGGCTCCTTCACTTC. Its protein is CASSFGGLLHF. The entire variable domain, with the rest obtained from reference TRBV2 and TRBJ2-7, is as follows: EPEVTQTPSHQVTQMGQEVILRCVPISNHLYFYWYRQILGQKVEFLVSFYNNEISEKSEIFDDQFSVERPDGSNFTLKIRSTKLEDSAMYFCASSFGGLLHFGPGTRLTVT.

This chain joins TRBV7-3 and TRBJ2-7; TRBD1 aligns across 7 bases. The junction had 3 bases not matched to a gene; V was cut back by 4 bases and J by 6 bases. Per germline, CDR1 SGHTA and CDR2 FQGTGA. This CDR3 spans 12 amino acids. The chain's CDR3 is CASSSHRGEQYF. The CDR3, as DNA: TGTGCCAGCAGCTCACACAGGGGCGAGCAGTACTTC.

This clone was seen more than once but under ten times. The chain is built from TRBV7-3 and TRBJ1-2, with 7 bases lining up with TRBD1. The CDR3 is 14 amino acids. Germline assignment: CDR1 SGHTA and CDR2 FQGTGA. The trim removed 2 bases at V and 7 bases at J, leaving 7 bases unmatched. The CDR3 spells CASSLVPGGIGYTF. DNA of the CDR3: TGTGCCAGCAGCTTAGTCCCAGGGGGAATTGGCTACACCTTC.